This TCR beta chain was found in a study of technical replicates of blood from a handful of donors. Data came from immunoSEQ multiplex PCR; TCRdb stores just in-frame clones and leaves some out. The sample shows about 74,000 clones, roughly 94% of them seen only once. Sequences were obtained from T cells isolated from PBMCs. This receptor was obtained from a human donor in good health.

The CDR3 region has the DNA TGTGCCAGCAGCTTAGCGGGGAATCAGCCCCAGCATTTT. Amino acid sequence: CASSLAGNQPQHF. The genes are TRBV13 and TRBJ1-5; D ambiguous. In germline, CDR1 is PRHDT, CDR2 FYEKMQ (reference sequence). Trimming cost V 1 base and J 4 bases, with 5 bases left between them. This CDR3 comprises 13 residues.